This TCR beta chain was observed in a study of cytomegalovirus exposure and HLA in healthy donors. Note on this clone: The antigen is unknown.

It was with 60 Vbeta and 13 Jbeta primers that the PCR ran. Data came from immunoSEQ multiplex PCR; TCRdb stores just in-frame clones and leaves some out. Among about 160,000 clones listed, 65% to 85% were seen once. CDR3 length: 14 amino acids. The study, taken as a whole, reports: In a later analysis, a missense DCLRE1C variant was linked to TCR beta V- and J-gene trimming. Using the classifier, cytomegalovirus status was reportedly diagnosed with high specificity and sensitivity. Researchers catalogued over 150 TCR beta chains as cytomegalovirus-associated.

This chain connects TRBV21-1 to TRBJ1-5. TRBV21-1 has pseudogene status. Sample: PBMCs. The source of this sequence is a woman younger than 35 in good health and CMV-seronegative. The CDR3 sequence is CASSKARENQPQHF. The CDR3 region has the DNA TGTGCCAGCAGCAAAGCGAGGGAAAATCAGCCCCAGCATTTT.